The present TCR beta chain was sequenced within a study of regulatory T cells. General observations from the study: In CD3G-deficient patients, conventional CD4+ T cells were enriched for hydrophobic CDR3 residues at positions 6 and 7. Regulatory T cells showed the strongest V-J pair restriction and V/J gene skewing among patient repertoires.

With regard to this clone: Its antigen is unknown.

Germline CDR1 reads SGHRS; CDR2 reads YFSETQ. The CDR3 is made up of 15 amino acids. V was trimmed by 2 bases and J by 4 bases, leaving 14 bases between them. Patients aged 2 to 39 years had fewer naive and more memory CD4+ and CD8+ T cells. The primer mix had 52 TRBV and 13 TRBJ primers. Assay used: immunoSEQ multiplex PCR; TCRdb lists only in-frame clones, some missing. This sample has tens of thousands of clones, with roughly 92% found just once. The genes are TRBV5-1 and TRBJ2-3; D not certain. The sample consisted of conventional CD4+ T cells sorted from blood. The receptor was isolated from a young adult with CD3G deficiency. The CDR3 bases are TGCGCCAGCAGCTTAGACGCCGCCTCGGCAGATACGCAGTATTTT. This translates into CASSLDAASADTQYF.